The 7 T cell receptor beta chains below were found in one sample sequenced in a study of cytomegalovirus exposure and HLA in healthy donors (dated by TCRdb to about 2017). Receptors were amplified or captured by the immunoSEQ multiplex PCR assay. The multiplex PCR relied on a mix of 60 forward primers for TCR Vbeta segments and 13 reverse primers for TCR Jbeta segments. Drawn from immuneACCESS, this table holds only the in-frame rearrangements with V and J called that TCRdb kept. Clones are partly lost; checked studies trace under half to an unresolved V gene and leave the rest unexplained. The sample contains about 100,000 clones, around 74% of them found a single time. The biggest ten clones account for around 1.9% of the sample. The specimen was PBMCs. The receptors stem from a woman aged 40 to 55 in good health and CMV-seronegative.

This clone was found a few times. The chain links TRBV4-2 to TRBJ1-2, with 7 nucleotides matching TRBD1. The V and J ends lost 1 base and 8 bases, in that order; junction bases with no gene match: 10. This CDR3 is 15 amino acids long. CDR1 is LGHNA and CDR2 is YNFKEQ in the germline V gene. The CDR3 loop reads CASSQGIRQGGGYTF. CDR3 nucleotide sequence: TGTGCCAGCAGCCAAGGGATACGACAGGGAGGCGGCTACACCTTC.

The chain combines TRBV21-1 with TRBJ2-1; TRBD2 was called by the table and not checked on the DNA. TRBV21-1 is a pseudogene segment. This CDR3 comprises 16 residues. The CDR3 DNA reads as TGTGCCAGCAGCAAATACGGGACTAGCGGGAGTAATGAGCAGTTCTTC. Protein: CASSKYGTSGSNEQFF.

This clone was detected only a few times. J is TRBJ1-1 and V is TRBV9, with D uncertain. Trimming stripped 4 bases from V and 5 bases from J, with 15 bases between. Germline V lookup: CDR1 SGDLS, CDR2 YYNGEE. The CDR3 runs to 14 residues. This CDR3 is CASSLTFSGTEAFF. CDR3 nucleotide sequence: TGTGCCAGCAGCCTGACATTCTCGGGAACTGAAGCTTTCTTT.

The rearrangement joins TRBV30 to TRBJ1-1; 8 nucleotides align to TRBD1. CDR1 is GTSNPN and CDR2 is SVGIG in the germline V gene (reference sequence). The ends lost 2 bases at V and 3 bases at J; junction bases unmatched: 5. This CDR3 has 14 residues. CDR3 in amino acids: CAWSKDRVDTEAFF. CDR3 coding DNA: TGTGCCTGGAGTAAGGACAGGGTGGACACTGAAGCTTTCTTT.

This chain links TRBV5-4 with TRBJ2-7, with 7 bases fitting TRBD1. The CDR3 loop spans 16 amino acids. The ends lost 0 bases at V and 0 bases at J; junction bases unmatched: 6. Germline CDR1 and CDR2: SGHNT and YYREEE (reference sequence). This CDR3 reads CASSLGPGGSSYEQYF. The CDR3 DNA sequence: TGTGCCAGCAGCTTGGGGCCAGGGGGTAGCTCCTACGAGCAGTACTTC.

The V call is TRBV6-6, the J call TRBJ1-5; TRBD1 might be the D (5 bases). The CDR3 sequence is 14 residues long. The V and J ends lost 5 bases and 4 bases respectively, with 12 bases between them. Germline values: CDR1 MNHNY, CDR2 SVGAGI (reference sequence). CDR3 region: CASSVQGSNQPQHF. Written as DNA, the CDR3 is TGTGCCAGCAGTGTCCAGGGATCGAATCAGCCCCAGCATTTT.

The chain is built from TRBV2 and TRBJ2-7; no definite D call. CDR1 SNHLY and CDR2 FYNNEI come from the germline V gene. CDR3 length: 12 residues. V gave up 1 base and J gave up 6 bases, with 7 bases separating them. The DNA of the CDR3 is TGTGCCAGCAGTGAAGAGCTTGTCGAGCAGTACTTC. The encoded protein is CASSEELVEQYF.